These 20 T cell receptor beta chains came from one sample sequenced in a study of T cells after yellow fever vaccination. TCRdb re-derived calls from the 5' RACE reads in MiXCR, one entry per CDR3 protein. The sample includes around 330,000 distinct CDR3 sequences, 3% to 4.5% seen only once; the top ten take about 20%. Material: PBMCs, obtained on the day of the yellow fever booster vaccination. All receptors come from a man aged 18-30 years who received the YFV17D yellow fever vaccine.

This clonotype was recorded at least ten times. V and J are TRBV5-1 and TRBJ2-2, with D possibly TRBD1 on 6 matching bases. The CDR3 extends over 16 amino acids. Deletions cut 6 bases from V and 5 bases from J, with 20 bases between. Germline loops: CDR1 SGHRS, CDR2 YFSETQ. The CDR3 bases are TGCGCCAGCACTGGGGGCCAGGTTATCTCGACCGGGGAGCTGTTTTTT. Translating gives CASTGGQVISTGELFF.

Many counts were recorded for this clonotype. The chain combines TRBV6-2 or TRBV6-3 with TRBJ2-3; 8 positions agree with TRBD2. With 2 bases clipped from V and 2 bases from J, the junction kept 12 bases outside the gene matches. Germline CDR1 is MNHEY and CDR2 is SVGEGT. The CDR3 runs 18 residues. The CDR3 loop reads CASSYRRHSGAPTDTQYF. The CDR3 DNA sequence: TGTGCCAGCAGTTACCGCCGTCATAGCGGGGCCCCCACAGATACGCAGTATTTT.

The DNA of the CDR3 is TGTGCCAGCAGTTTCATGGGCAGCTCCTATAATTCACCCCTCCACTTT. Its protein product is CASSFMGSSYNSPLHF. This rearrangement joins TRBV6-6 to TRBJ1-6; D call uncertain. V lost 4 bases to trimming and J lost 0 bases, with 10 bases between them. Germline values: CDR1 MNHNY, CDR2 SVGAGI (reference sequence). The CDR3 totals 16 residues.

In this sample, this clonotype turned up many times. This chain links TRBV7-2 with TRBJ1-2; no definite D call. This CDR3 contains 12 residues. The V gene's germline CDR1 is SGHTA and CDR2 FQGNSA. V was pared by 3 bases and J by 8 bases, with 10 bases between. CDR3 region: CASSLIGGGYTF. CDR3 nucleotides: TGTGCCAGCAGCTTGATAGGAGGAGGCTACACCTTC.

This clonotype was counted ten times or more. CDR3 protein: CASSHSKHAYNSPLHF. As DNA, the CDR3 is TGCGCCAGCAGCCACTCAAAACATGCCTATAATTCACCCCTCCACTTT. The rearrangement uses TRBV4-3 and TRBJ1-6; D is uncertain. This CDR3 spans 16 amino acids. V gave up 3 bases and J gave up 2 bases, with 11 bases separating them. Germline V CDR1 and CDR2: LGHNA, YSLEER.

The gene calls are TRBV6-5 and TRBJ2-1; 9 bases line up with TRBD1. The CDR3 spans 14 residues. V gave up 2 bases and J gave up 5 bases; unmatched junction bases: 1. Germline V gives CDR1 MNHEY, CDR2 SVGAGI. The CDR3 sequence is CASSYGQGNNEQFF. For the CDR3, the DNA is TGTGCCAGCAGTTACGGACAGGGGAACAATGAGCAGTTCTTC.

This clonotype was seen at least ten times. This rearrangement joins TRBV6-1 to TRBJ2-7, with a weak D call TRBD2 (5 bases). Germline assignment: CDR1 MNHNS and CDR2 SASEGT. The CDR3 consists of 15 residues. Trimming stripped 6 bases from V and 3 bases from J, with 18 bases between. The CDR3 protein is CASREENLYLYEQYF. Here the CDR3 DNA reads TGTGCCAGCAGGGAGGAGAACTTGTATCTCTACGAGCAGTACTTC.

This clonotype was counted a few times. V gene TRBV5-1 combines with J gene TRBJ2-1, with 9 bases identical to TRBD2. The CDR3 covers 14 residues. V shed 7 bases and J 8 bases; nucleotides not matched to a gene: 10. Germline assignment: CDR1 SGHRS and CDR2 YFSETQ. DNA of the CDR3: TGCGCCAGCTGTAATAGCGGGGGAATCGATGAGCAGTTCTTC. It is translated as CASCNSGGIDEQFF.

This clonotype showed up just a few times. This chain connects TRBV24-1 to TRBJ2-3; D is unclear. Trimming took 9 bases from V and 0 from J, leaving 6 bases between them. Per the germline V gene, CDR1 is KGHDR and CDR2 is SFDVKD. This CDR3 comprises 12 residues. CDR3 residues: CATQGSTDTQYF. The CDR3 bases are TGTGCCACCCAAGGAAGCACAGATACGCAGTATTTT.

This clonotype was detected many times. The rearrangement joins TRBV6-5 to TRBJ2-7, with D tentatively TRBD1 or TRBD2 (6 bases each). The CDR3 covers 16 residues. Between the trimmed V and J ends, which lost 8 bases and 2 bases, there was a span of 22 bases. Germline V CDR1 and CDR2: MNHEY, SVGAGI. The CDR3 DNA is TGTGCCAGCTCTCCCGCCGGGGGCAGGGGCCCCTACGAGCAGTACTTC. Protein product: CASSPAGGRGPYEQYF.

This clonotype showed up many times. V usage is TRBV10-3 and J usage is TRBJ1-2; D gene unclear. The CDR3 extends over 12 amino acids. Germline loops: CDR1 ENHRY, CDR2 SYGVKD. The ends were cut back, 4 bases at V and 4 bases at J, with 7 bases in the middle. The CDR3 loop reads CAISAMRYGYTF. The DNA of the CDR3 is TGTGCCATCAGTGCCATGCGCTATGGCTACACCTTC.

A few counts support this clonotype. The chain recombines TRBV11-2 with TRBJ1-2; no definite D call. This CDR3 is 13 amino acids long. Germline CDR1 is SGHAT and CDR2 is FQNNGV. V lost 2 bases to trimming and J lost 4 bases, with 8 bases between them. Here the CDR3 reads CASSLFEIYGYTF. The CDR3 DNA follows: TGTGCCAGCAGCTTATTTGAGATCTATGGCTACACCTTC.

This clonotype was seen ten or more times. An end of the junction differs from the germline gene, which may be a read error. This chain connects TRBV7-7 to TRBJ2-1; 10 nucleotides align to TRBD2. In germline, CDR1 is SSHAT, CDR2 FNYEAQ (reference sequence). CDR3 length equals 14 residues. The CDR3 DNA sequence: TGTGCTAGCAGCTCGTCTAGCGGGGGTAATGAGCAGTTCTTC. Encoded protein: CASSSSSGGNEQFF.

In its sample, this clonotype was seen a few times. J is TRBJ2-7 and V is TRBV18; 7 bases match TRBD1. The CDR3 sequence is 14 residues long. CDR1 and CDR2 from the germline V gene are KGHSH and LQKENI. V dropped 3 bases and J dropped 3; count of bases not matched to a gene: 5. The CDR3 sequence is CASSPGQVLYEQYV. The CDR3 nucleotides read TGTGCCAGCTCACCCGGACAGGTTCTCTACGAGCAGTACGTC.

The table lists this clonotype with a few counts. V usage is TRBV7-2 and J usage is TRBJ1-5; perhaps TRBD1 as D (5 bases). The V gene lost 5 bases and the J gene lost 2 bases, with 13 bases spanning the gap. The CDR3 is 15 residues long. CDR1 is SGHTA and CDR2 is FQGNSA in the germline V gene. The CDR3 nucleotides are TGTGCCAGCAGCCCGTTCCAGGGAGGCAATCAGCCCCAGCATTTT. It encodes CASSPFQGGNQPQHF.

The chain joins TRBV7-9 to TRBJ1-2, with D unclear. The CDR3 sequence is 15 residues long. V was trimmed by 1 base and J by 4 bases, leaving 13 bases between them. The germline gives CDR1 SEHNR, CDR2 FQNEAQ (reference sequence). CDR3 DNA sequence: TGTGCCAGCAGCTTAGTTACGTCTACAGTCTATGGCTACACCTTC. Residues: CASSLVTSTVYGYTF.

This rearrangement joins TRBV24-1 to TRBJ2-1; D unclear. CDR1 is KGHDR and CDR2 is SFDVKD in the germline V gene. Trimming cost V 1 base and J 0 bases, with 21 bases left between them. The CDR3 is 20 residues long. The CDR3 region is CATSDFDSPAFDDSYNEQFF. The CDR3 DNA follows: TGTGCCACCAGTGATTTCGATTCTCCCGCCTTCGATGACTCCTACAATGAGCAGTTCTTC.

This clonotype was counted at least ten times. V is TRBV30 and J is TRBJ1-1, with D unclear. CDR1 is GTSNPN, CDR2 SVGIG, per germline (reference sequence). The length of the CDR3 is 12 residues. V dropped 5 bases and J dropped 1 base, with 8 bases sitting between them. The CDR3 is CAWETGNTEAFF. The CDR3 bases are TGTGCCTGGGAGACGGGGAACACTGAAGCTTTCTTT.

In its sample, this clonotype was seen a few times. CDR3 residues: CASSIRGANTGELFF. In nucleotides, the CDR3 is TGTGCCAGTAGTATTCGGGGGGCGAACACCGGGGAGCTGTTTTTT. This chain connects TRBV19 to TRBJ2-2; 7 bases are a match to TRBD2. CDR3 length: 15 amino acids. J was trimmed by 0 bases and V by 3 bases; bases with no gene match: 1. The V gene's germline CDR1 is LNHDA and CDR2 SQIVND (reference sequence).

This clonotype was detected many times. The chain couples TRBV10-3 to TRBJ2-7; D possibly matches TRBD1 or TRBD2 (6 bases each). The CDR3 contains 14 residues. The V gene lost 4 bases and the J gene lost 2 bases, with 12 bases spanning the gap. Germline V CDR1 and CDR2: ENHRY, SYGVKD. The DNA of the CDR3 is TGTGCCATCAGTGGGGGGGCCCGTCCCTACGAGCAGTACTTC. It yields the protein CAISGGARPYEQYF.